This TCR beta chain was retrieved from a study of shared clonotypes between healthy human individuals. This clone was seen only a few times. Repertoires were generated with immunoSEQ multiplex PCR, while TCRdb's copy carries only in-frame clones and drops some. The sample carries around 940,000 clones, around three quarters recorded once. The length of the CDR3 is 16 residues. V lost 0 bases and J lost 0, with 11 bases in between. CDR1 is SGHRS and CDR2 is YFSETQ in the germline V gene. The chain has TRBV5-1 and TRBJ2-3; weak D call: TRBD2 (5 bases). This clonotype originated in a man aged 18 to 30 in good health. What was sequenced was memory CD4+ T cells sorted from blood. Subset reported: CD45RA-negative fraction. The CDR3 sequence is CASSLGRQDSTDTQYF. DNA of the CDR3: TGCGCCAGCAGCTTGGGGAGGCAGGACAGCACAGATACGCAGTATTTT.